This entry lists 3 T cell receptor beta chains sequenced from one sample in a study of T cell responses to AZD1222 COVID-19 vaccine. TCRdb's copy holds only in-frame clones and misses some; the assay was immunoSEQ multiplex PCR. The sample lists fewer than 130,000 clones, 87% occurring once. The source material was peripheral blood, sampled 28 days after the second AZD1222 dose. These receptors were taken from an adult who received the AZD1222 COVID-19 vaccine.

The rearrangement links TRBV6-4 to TRBJ2-3; maybe TRBD1 (6 bases). V was trimmed by 5 bases and J by 2 bases, leaving 14 bases between them. The CDR3 loop spans 15 amino acids. Germline CDR1 reads MRHNA; CDR2 reads SNTAGT. The CDR3 DNA sequence: TGTGCCAGCAGTTTAGGACAGTCATCCACAGATACGCAGTATTTT. This codes for CASSLGQSSTDTQYF.

Comment on this clone: Other nucleotide sequences from this sample produce the same CDR3. The rearrangement uses TRBV5-1 and TRBJ1-1; 10 nucleotides line up with TRBD1. The trim removed 3 bases at V and 2 bases at J, leaving 1 base unmatched. Germline-derived CDR1 and CDR2 are SGHRS and YFSETQ. The CDR3 runs to 14 residues. CDR3 residues: CASSSTGGNTEAFF. CDR3 sequence (DNA): TGCGCCAGCAGCTCGACAGGGGGCAACACTGAAGCTTTCTTT.

The V and J genes are TRBV25-1 and TRBJ2-2; TRBD1 aligns across 7 bases. Unmatched junction bases numbered 10, after V lost 4 bases and J lost 2 bases. Germline V gene lookup returns CDR1 MGHDK and CDR2 SYGVNS. This CDR3 comprises 17 residues. CDR3 in amino acids: CASSGYYRGSNTGELFF. DNA of the CDR3: TGTGCCAGCAGTGGCTATTACAGGGGATCCAACACCGGGGAGCTGTTTTTT.